A selection of T cell receptor beta chains follows, all from one sample in a study of T cells expressing NK-cell markers. From the 5' RACE reads, TCRdb lists one entry per CDR3 protein and no DNA. Its clone listing holds about 300,000 distinct CDR3 sequences. Sequences were obtained from blood T cells: a sorted CD56 or NKG2C T cell subset, CD4+ or CD8+ T cells, or bulk PBMC T cells (not recorded which). The source of these receptors is a woman between 18 and 70 years old in good health. Each CDR3 is given with its conserved first and last residue. Each record gives: V gene, J gene, CDR3 protein.

TRBV7-2	TRBJ2-3	CASSSRRGLSTDTQYF
TRBV5-8	TRBJ2-7	CASSFKLTYEQYF
TRBV20-1	TRBJ1-1	CRASMGGGDTEAFF
TRBV20-1	TRBJ1-1	CSASRGPPGTEAFF
TRBV28	TRBJ1-4	CASSRRDTRWEKLFF
TRBV5-5	TRBJ2-1	CASSLVSSNNEQFF
TRBV6-2/TRBV6-3	TRBJ2-2	CASGQVASGELFF
TRBV7-7	TRBJ2-2	CASSLGAGMAGELFF
TRBV5-1	TRBJ2-3	CASSLEAGLRSDTQYF
TRBV7-2	TRBJ2-5	CASSLWSRQETQYF
TRBV4-3	TRBJ2-7	CASSQDQWLTSYEQYF
TRBV5-1	TRBJ2-2	CASSPQGTGELFF
TRBV20-1	TRBJ2-5	CSARDFGKEGKGETQYF
TRBV6-5	TRBJ2-7	CASSYSDGLIEQYF
TRBV5-1	TRBJ2-2	CASSGTDPTGELFF
TRBV18	TRBJ1-1	CASSYGQPETAEAFF
TRBV3-1	TRBJ2-2	CASSQVGGRIVTGELFF
TRBV19	TRBJ1-4	CASTQAGRTFEKLFF
TRBV18	TRBJ2-2	CASSPLEKAPTGELFF
TRBV5-1	TRBJ1-4	CASSLVPLPGAGEKLFF
TRBV12-3/TRBV12-4	TRBJ1-5	CASSLRSGGLQPQHF
TRBV7-9	TRBJ2-1	CASSLDVGAYNEQFF
TRBV20-1	TRBJ2-5	CSARDSGSKEETQYF
TRBV7-9	TRBJ1-2	CASSFDRGIYGYTF
TRBV12-3/TRBV12-4	TRBJ2-7	CASSLAPENSYEQYF
TRBV7-2	TRBJ1-5	CASSSGQGNNQPQHF
TRBV6-1	TRBJ2-3	CASTREGTDTQYF
TRBV11-2	TRBJ1-3	CASSSTASSGNTIYF
TRBV9	TRBJ1-2	CASSVTGNYGYTF
TRBV7-3	TRBJ2-3	CASSLKVGADTQYF
TRBV11-2	TRBJ2-3	CASSSKGAGTDTQYF
TRBV20-1	TRBJ2-3	CSARPAASTDTQYF
TRBV9	TRBJ1-6	CASSRRQGGPIQSPLHF
TRBV11-2	TRBJ2-1	CASSLVPAGAYNEQFF